This T cell receptor (beta chain) was observed in a study of T-cell reconstitution after alpha-beta-depleted transplantation in children. The V gene's germline CDR1 is SEHNR and CDR2 FQNEAQ (reference sequence). V lost 1 base, J lost 2 bases, and 6 bases stayed unmatched. This CDR3 contains 16 residues. The TCRbeta library was prepared with unique molecular identifiers. TCRdb re-analysed the PCR reads in MiXCR, keeping a single row per CDR3 protein. The top ten hold 0.65% to 0.9% of the sample, which has around 700,000 distinct CDR3 sequences, 10% to 15% seen once. Comments on this clonotype: Its antigen is not identified.

Study findings and constraints: Elevated TCRbeta diversity at day 60 was traced, in some patients, to surviving recipient T cells and thymic progenitors. Diversity and T-cell counts at one year after transplant derived mostly from new T cells. After transplant, at about two months, alpha-beta T cells were reportedly derived from several hundred expanded graft clones.

The gene calls are TRBV7-9 and TRBJ2-5, with 8 bases fitting TRBD2. The sequenced sample was PBMCs, obtained before TCRalphabeta/CD19-depleted stem cell transplant. The clonotype comes from a girl aged 2 to 9 with congenital amegakaryocytic thrombocytopenia, due to receive a stem cell transplant. CDR3 amino acids: CASSLGWVAGQETQYF. CDR3 coding DNA: TGTGCCAGCAGCTTAGGTTGGGTAGCGGGACAAGAGACCCAGTACTTC.